This T cell receptor (beta chain) is drawn from a study of cytomegalovirus exposure and HLA in healthy donors. CDR3 length: 14 amino acids. Trimming shortened V by 3 bases and J by 5 bases, and 12 bases separated the two germline ends. CDR1 and CDR2 (germline): SGHKS, YYEKEE (reference sequence). PCR involved 60 Vbeta and 13 Jbeta primers. Sequenced by immunoSEQ multiplex PCR; TCRdb stores in-frame clones only, minus some. The table lists about 75,000 clones, around 80% of them singletons. The rearrangement uses TRBV5-5 and TRBJ1-5; D is possibly TRBD1 (6 bases). The receptor's source is a man aged 18 to 29 in good health and CMV-seronegative. Input material: PBMCs. DNA of the CDR3: TGTGCCAGCAGCTGGGACACCCTCTATCAGCCCCAGCATTTT. Translation: CASSWDTLYQPQHF.